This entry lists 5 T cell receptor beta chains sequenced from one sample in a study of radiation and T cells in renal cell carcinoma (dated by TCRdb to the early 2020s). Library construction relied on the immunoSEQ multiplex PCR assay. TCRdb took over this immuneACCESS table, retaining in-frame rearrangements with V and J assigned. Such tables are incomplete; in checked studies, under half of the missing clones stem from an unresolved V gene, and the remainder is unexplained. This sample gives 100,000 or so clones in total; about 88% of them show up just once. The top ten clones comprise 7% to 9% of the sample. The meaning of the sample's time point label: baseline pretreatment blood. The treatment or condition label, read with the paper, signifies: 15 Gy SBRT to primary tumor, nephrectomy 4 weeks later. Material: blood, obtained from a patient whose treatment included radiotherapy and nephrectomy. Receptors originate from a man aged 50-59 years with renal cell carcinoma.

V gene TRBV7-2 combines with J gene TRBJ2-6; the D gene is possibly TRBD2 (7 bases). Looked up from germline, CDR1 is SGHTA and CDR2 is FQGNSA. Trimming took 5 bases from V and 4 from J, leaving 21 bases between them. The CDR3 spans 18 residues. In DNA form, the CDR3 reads TGTGCCAGCAGCCCAGCCTGGGGAGGGGGTGCCGGGGCCAACGTCCTGACTTTC. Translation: CASSPAWGGGAGANVLTF.

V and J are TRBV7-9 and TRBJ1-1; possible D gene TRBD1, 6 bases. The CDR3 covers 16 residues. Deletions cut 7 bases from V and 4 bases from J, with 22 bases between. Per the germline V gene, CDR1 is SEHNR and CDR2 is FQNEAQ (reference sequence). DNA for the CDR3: TGTGCCAGCAACCCCCGTAAACGGGGGCTGGGCACTGAAGCTTTCTTT. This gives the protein CASNPRKRGLGTEAFF.

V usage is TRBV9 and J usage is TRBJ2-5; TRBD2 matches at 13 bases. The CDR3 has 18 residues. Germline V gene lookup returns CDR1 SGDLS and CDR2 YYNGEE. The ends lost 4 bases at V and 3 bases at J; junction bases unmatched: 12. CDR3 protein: CASSPGTSGTATKETQYF. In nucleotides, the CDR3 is TGTGCCAGCAGCCCTGGGACTAGCGGGACGGCCACAAAAGAGACCCAGTACTTC.

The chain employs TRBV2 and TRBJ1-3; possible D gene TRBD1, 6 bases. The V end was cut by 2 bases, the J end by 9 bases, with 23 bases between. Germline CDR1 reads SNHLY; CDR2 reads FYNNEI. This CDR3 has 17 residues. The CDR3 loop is CASSETLVRGQGGTIYF. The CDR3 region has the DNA TGTGCCAGCAGTGAAACGTTGGTCCGGGGGCAAGGCGGCACCATATATTTT.

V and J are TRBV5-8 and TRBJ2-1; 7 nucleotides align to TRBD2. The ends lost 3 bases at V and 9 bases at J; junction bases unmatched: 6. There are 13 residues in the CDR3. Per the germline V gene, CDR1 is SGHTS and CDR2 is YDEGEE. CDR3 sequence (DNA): TGTGCCAGCAGCTGGCTGTCGGGGGGTGAGCAGTTCTTC. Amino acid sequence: CASSWLSGGEQFF.